The 26 T cell receptor beta chains in this list originate from one sample, sequenced in a study of T-cell reconstitution after alpha-beta-depleted transplantation in children. Preparation of the TCRbeta library used unique molecular identifiers. MiXCR was run by TCRdb on the PCR reads, yielding one entry per CDR3 protein. The sample has 490,000 or so distinct CDR3 sequences; roughly an eighth are singletons. Sequences were derived from PBMCs from the stem cell graft donor, sampled from the stem cell graft. These receptor sequences come from a human donor who donated a stem cell graft to a child with combined immunodeficiency.

This clonotype came up many times. J is TRBJ2-7 and V is TRBV30; D not certain. The V end was cut by 0 bases, the J end by 2 bases, with 8 bases between. The CDR3 sequence is 13 residues long. Per the germline V gene, CDR1 is GTSNPN and CDR2 is SVGIG (reference sequence). The CDR3 region has the DNA TGTGCCTGGAGTGTGGGATGGGCCTACGAGCAGTACTTC. This codes for CAWSVGWAYEQYF.

This clonotype was counted at least ten times. The V and J genes are TRBV12-3 or TRBV12-4 and TRBJ2-7; 9 positions match TRBD1. The CDR3 loop spans 15 amino acids. The junction had 4 bases not matched to a gene; V was cut back by 4 bases and J by 0 bases. The CDR3 loop is CASSSGQGSSYEQYF. CDR3 in DNA: TGTGCCAGCAGTTCCGGACAGGGGAGCTCCTACGAGCAGTACTTC.

This clonotype was found a few times. The rearrangement links TRBV12-3 or TRBV12-4 to TRBJ2-5, with 8 bases lining up with TRBD1. The CDR3 is 16 residues long. Germline trimming cut 5 bases from V and 5 bases from J; bases unmatched to any gene: 13. The CDR3 DNA reads TGTGCCAGCAGTGCCCTGACAGGGGATACCGGGGAGACCCAGTACTTC. Translating it yields CASSALTGDTGETQYF.

The rearrangement uses TRBV4-3 and TRBJ2-1; TRBD2 matches 7 bases. V shed 4 bases, J shed 2 bases, and the junction held 8 bases outside the gene matches. Germline values: CDR1 LGHNA, CDR2 YSLEER. CDR3 length: 16 residues. CDR3 nucleotides: TGCGCCAGCAGCCGATCAGGACTAGGCCCCTACAATGAGCAGTTCTTC. Its translation: CASSRSGLGPYNEQFF.

This clonotype was seen a handful of times. The V call is TRBV6-2 or TRBV6-3, the J call TRBJ1-1, with a tentative D call TRBD1 (5 bases). There are 14 residues in the CDR3. Trimming shortened V by 2 bases and J by 6 bases, and 13 bases separated the two germline ends. The germline CDR1 and CDR2 sequences are MNHEY and SVGEGT. The CDR3 region is CASSYLRGPSEAFF. The CDR3, as DNA: TGTGCCAGCAGTTACCTGCGGGGCCCCTCTGAAGCTTTCTTT.

In its sample, this clonotype was seen a few times. This sequence joins TRBV20-1 and TRBJ1-1, with D possibly being TRBD1 (6 bases). The CDR3 contains 17 residues. The V gene lost 5 bases and the J gene lost 1 base, with 23 bases spanning the gap. Germline values: CDR1 DFQATT, CDR2 SNEGSKA (reference sequence). The CDR3 loop reads CSALSPGGGLGNTEAFF. In DNA, the CDR3 is TGCAGTGCTTTAAGCCCCGGGGGGGGGCTTGGGAACACTGAAGCTTTCTTT.

This clonotype was counted ten times or more. The chain joins TRBV29-1 to TRBJ2-1; TRBD1 or TRBD2 may be the D gene (5 bases each). CDR3 length: 12 residues. Trimming shortened V by 4 bases and J by 3 bases, and 7 bases separated the two germline ends. The germline CDR1 and CDR2 sequences are SQVTM and ANQGSEA. The CDR3 nucleotides are TGCAGCGTTGCTGGGGGCTACAATGAGCAGTTCTTC. Amino acid sequence: CSVAGGYNEQFF.

This clonotype was counted between two and nine times. The chain is built from TRBV5-1 and TRBJ1-2, with TRBD1 matching 8 bases. The CDR3 runs 15 residues. CDR1 SGHRS and CDR2 YFSETQ come from the germline V gene. With 0 bases clipped from V and 8 bases from J, the junction kept 9 bases outside the gene matches. The CDR3 sequence is CASSLVAGQAGGYTF. As DNA, the CDR3 is TGCGCCAGCAGCTTGGTTGCGGGACAGGCTGGGGGCTACACCTTC. Full variable domain (missing parts from reference TRBV5-1 and TRBJ1-2): KAGVTQTPRYLIKTRGQQVTLSCSPISGHRSVSWYQQTPGQGLQFLFEYFSETQRNKGNFPGRFSGRQFSNSRSEMNVSTLELGDSALYLCASSLVAGQAGGYTFGSGTRLTVV.

V usage is TRBV12-3 or TRBV12-4 and J usage is TRBJ1-6, with a possible D match to TRBD1 (6 bases). The CDR3 sequence is 13 residues long. The V end lost 3 bases, the J end lost 9 bases, and 9 bases lay between the germline ends. DNA of the CDR3: TGTGCCAGCAGTTTTTGGGGGCGTTCACCCCTCCACTTT. This encodes CASSFWGRSPLHF.

This clonotype was counted at least ten times. The chain employs TRBV7-2 and TRBJ2-5, with 7 bases aligning to TRBD1. The V and J ends lost 7 bases and 2 bases, in that order; junction bases with no gene match: 10. The CDR3 sequence is 15 residues long. The germline V gene encodes CDR1 SGHTA and CDR2 FQGNSA. Here the CDR3 reads CASNLRTGAQETQYF. Here the CDR3 DNA reads TGTGCCAGCAACCTTCGCACAGGGGCACAAGAGACCCAGTACTTC.

The V call is TRBV7-2, the J call TRBJ2-3; the match to TRBD2 covers 11 bases. Trimming cost V 2 bases and J 4 bases; bases outside gene matches: 5. This CDR3 is 16 amino acids long. Germline CDR1 reads SGHTA; CDR2 reads FQGNSA. The CDR3 sequence: CASSLYLAGGPDTQYF. The CDR3 DNA is TGTGCCAGCAGCTTATATCTAGCGGGAGGTCCAGATACGCAGTATTTT.

There are a few counts of this clonotype. The chain joins TRBV3-1 to TRBJ2-7, with unresolved D. The CDR3 runs 12 residues. Trimming took off 1 base at V and 7 bases at J, with 8 bases between the two ends. Looked up from germline, CDR1 is LGHDT and CDR2 is YNNKEL (reference sequence). The CDR3 DNA is TGTGCCAGCAGCCAAGGGCGTTGGGAGCAGTACTTC. Encoded protein: CASSQGRWEQYF.

V and J are TRBV6-1 and TRBJ2-3, with TRBD2 matching 14 bases. The CDR3 is made up of 16 amino acids. Trimming cost V 7 bases and J 4 bases; bases outside gene matches: 7. Germline CDR1 is MNHNS and CDR2 is SASEGT. The CDR3 nucleotides read TGTGCCAGCACCGGACTAGCGGGGGGCCGGCCAGATACGCAGTATTTT. It codes for CASTGLAGGRPDTQYF.

This clonotype was recorded many times. V and J are TRBV12-3 or TRBV12-4 and TRBJ2-7; 7 bases map to TRBD2. J gave up 6 bases and V 6 bases, and 5 bases lay outside the gene matches. The CDR3 covers 12 residues. Written as DNA, the CDR3 is TGTGCCAGCAGGCGCCCGGGAGGCGAGCAGTACTTC. Residues: CASRRPGGEQYF.

This clonotype was counted only a few times. This chain joins TRBV7-9 and TRBJ2-5; 9 nucleotides agree with TRBD2. The CDR3 covers 16 residues. V lost 5 bases to trimming and J lost 0 bases; unmatched junction nucleotides: 7. Germline assignment: CDR1 SEHNR and CDR2 FQNEAQ (reference sequence). CDR3 sequence reads: CASSPGTSPYQETQYF. CDR3 in DNA: TGTGCCAGCAGCCCCGGGACTAGCCCCTACCAAGAGACCCAGTACTTC.

There are a few counts of this clonotype. The chain carries TRBV4-2 and TRBJ2-4, with a possible D match to TRBD2 (5 bases). The length of the CDR3 is 14 residues. CDR1 and CDR2 from the germline V gene are LGHNA and YNFKEQ. V gave up 0 bases and J gave up 6 bases, with 9 bases separating them. CDR3 nucleotide sequence: TGTGCCAGCAGCCAAGAAGCGGCAGCAAACATTCAGTACTTC. This codes for CASSQEAAANIQYF.

This clonotype was seen ten or more times. This chain links TRBV6-5 with TRBJ2-5, with D maybe TRBD2 (6 bases). Germline loops: CDR1 MNHEY, CDR2 SVGAGI. V lost 7 bases and J 5 bases, leaving 17 bases between the germline ends. The CDR3 length is 14 residues. CDR3 DNA sequence: TGTGCCAGCACTCACTCAGGCGGAGGGGAGACCCAGTACTTC. This gives the protein CASTHSGGGETQYF.

V usage is TRBV10-3 and J usage is TRBJ2-2; 11 bases agree with TRBD1. The germline CDR1 and CDR2 sequences are ENHRY and SYGVKD. The CDR3 loop spans 16 amino acids. V lost 4 bases, J lost 0 bases, and 1 base stayed unmatched. CDR3 in DNA: TGTGCCATCAGTGCGGGACAGGGGGCGAACACCGGGGAGCTGTTTTTT. Its translation: CAISAGQGANTGELFF.

J is TRBJ1-3 and V is TRBV19, with no clear D. The CDR3 loop spans 16 amino acids. Germline CDR1 and CDR2: LNHDA and SQIVND (reference sequence). V dropped 7 bases and J dropped 7 bases, with 23 bases sitting between them. CDR3 bases: TGTGCCAGTACACGGGTCGGAGGACCCGGGAGGAACACCATATATTTT. Translated: CASTRVGGPGRNTIYF. Filled out from reference TRBV19 and TRBJ1-3, the complete variable domain reads DGGITQSPKYLFRKEGQNVTLSCEQNLNHDAMYWYRQDPGQGLRLIYYSQIVNDFQKGDIAEGYSVSREKKESFPLTVTSAQKNPTAFYLCASTRVGGPGRNTIYFGEGSWLTVV.

This clonotype showed up just a few times. The rearrangement uses TRBV3-1 and TRBJ1-2; TRBD1 matches 12 bases. Germline values: CDR1 LGHDT, CDR2 YNNKEL (reference sequence). CDR3 length: 17 amino acids. J lost 8 bases, V lost 1 base, and 11 bases had no gene match. The CDR3 sequence: CASSQAGPGQGARGYTF. As DNA, the CDR3 is TGTGCCAGCAGCCAAGCGGGGCCGGGACAGGGGGCGCGAGGCTACACCTTC.

This clonotype was counted only a few times. CDR3 sequence: CAWSVTRRGNSPLHF. In nucleotides, the CDR3 is TGTGCCTGGAGCGTGACCCGAAGGGGGAATTCACCCCTCCACTTT. The chain carries TRBV30 and TRBJ1-6, with D maybe TRBD1 (6 bases). V was cut by 3 bases and J by 7 bases, with 16 bases left in between. The CDR3 is made up of 15 amino acids. CDR1 is GTSNPN and CDR2 is SVGIG in the germline V gene (reference sequence).

The chain couples TRBV18 to TRBJ2-2; D not resolved. CDR1 is KGHSH, CDR2 LQKENI, per germline. The CDR3 totals 16 residues. The V gene lost 3 bases and the J gene lost 5 bases, with 16 bases spanning the gap. The CDR3 region is CASSPVEARRTGELFF. CDR3 nucleotide sequence: TGTGCCAGCTCACCCGTTGAGGCCCGTCGGACCGGGGAGCTGTTTTTT.

The chain couples TRBV6-2 or TRBV6-3 to TRBJ2-2; D gene uncertain. The CDR3 has 14 residues. Trimming removed 2 bases at V and 5 bases at J, with 9 bases between. In germline, CDR1 is MNHEY, CDR2 SVGEGT. The chain's CDR3 is CASSYASRTGELFF. Written as DNA, the CDR3 is TGTGCCAGCAGTTACGCCTCACGGACCGGGGAGCTGTTTTTT.

Only a few counts were recorded for this clonotype. This rearrangement joins TRBV20-1 to TRBJ2-5, with a possible D match to TRBD2 (5 bases). CDR1 is DFQATT, CDR2 SNEGSKA, per germline (reference sequence). Trimming stripped 4 bases from V and 0 bases from J, with 12 bases between. This CDR3 region has 14 residues. The CDR3 sequence is CSATDYTYQETQYF. CDR3 in DNA: TGCAGTGCTACTGACTACACGTACCAAGAGACCCAGTACTTC.

This clonotype was counted only a few times. The chain is built from TRBV29-1 and TRBJ2-1, with D unresolved. The CDR3 extends over 17 amino acids. Trimming left V 6 bases short and J 0 bases short, with 21 bases between. The germline gives CDR1 SQVTM, CDR2 ANQGSEA. The CDR3 DNA reads as TGCAGCGTGCTATCCCTTAAGACGGAAAGCTCCTACAATGAGCAGTTCTTC. Amino acids: CSVLSLKTESSYNEQFF.

In its sample, this clonotype was seen a few times. V is TRBV27 and J is TRBJ2-7; D is perhaps TRBD1 (6 bases). Trimming took 2 bases from V and 2 from J, leaving 16 bases between them. Germline CDR1 and CDR2: MNHEY and SMNVEV (reference sequence). This CDR3 is 16 amino acids long. The CDR3 is CASSLKVSRDTYEQYF. In DNA form, the CDR3 reads TGTGCCAGCAGTTTAAAAGTTTCCAGGGACACCTACGAGCAGTACTTC.